This T cell receptor beta chain was sequenced for a study of monozygotic twins with inflammatory bowel disease. One entry per CDR3 protein, without DNA, is what TCRdb gives after re-calling the 5' RACE reads. This sample carries around 400,000 distinct CDR3 sequences, with 2% to 2.5% going to the ten biggest clones. The CDR3 extends over 15 amino acids. Looked up from germline, CDR1 is GTSNPN and CDR2 is SVGIG (reference sequence). Input material: blood. The V call is TRBV30, the J call TRBJ1-1; TCRdb gives TRBD1 as the D gene, but with no DNA this cannot be confirmed. This clonotype was obtained from a human donor with ulcerative colitis or Crohn's disease, or a healthy co-twin of an affected twin (not recorded which). The CDR3 sequence is CAWFSIAGRNTEAFF.